The clone carrying this T cell receptor (beta chain) was counted at least ten times. TCRdb's table, derived via immunoSEQ multiplex PCR, lists solely in-frame clones and lacks some. The table has 130,000 to 150,000 clones, around nine tenths seen once; the top ten hold 2% to 2.5%. These data originate in a study of blood T cell repertoires in COVID-19. Study details: Whether acute or convalescent, the COVID-19 samples came from the United States, Italy and Spain. PBMCs, B-cell-depleted T cells, or T cells were the source of the cDNA or gDNA that made up the material.

The germline V gene encodes CDR1 MNHNS and CDR2 SASEGT. This CDR3 has 15 residues. The ends were cut back, 1 base at V and 8 bases at J, with 14 bases in the middle. This TCR derives from a human donor in a cohort sampled during active COVID-19. V gene TRBV6-1 combines with J gene TRBJ1-4; maybe TRBD1 (5 bases). The specimen sequenced was peripheral blood. Here the CDR3 reads CASSEVFAGDEKLFF. The CDR3 nucleotides read TGTGCCAGCAGTGAAGTATTCGCGGGGGACGAAAAACTGTTTTTT.